Below are 13 T cell receptor beta chains sequenced from a single sample in a study of T-cell reconstitution after alpha-beta-depleted transplantation in children. Using unique molecular identifiers, the investigators prepared the TCRbeta library. Using its own MiXCR run on the PCR reads, TCRdb lists one record per CDR3 protein. Of about 500,000 distinct CDR3 sequences listed, 30% to 35% are singletons. Source: PBMCs from the stem cell graft donor, taken from the stem cell graft. The receptors come from a human donor who donated a stem cell graft to a child with aplastic anemia.

The table lists this clonotype with a few counts. J is TRBJ2-6 and V is TRBV20-1; no clear D gene. CDR3 length equals 13 residues. V was cut by 3 bases and J by 7 bases, with 10 bases left in between. Per germline, CDR1 DFQATT and CDR2 SNEGSKA (reference sequence). The chain's CDR3 is CSARPTGANVLTF. The CDR3 nucleotides are TGCAGTGCTAGGCCGACCGGAGCCAACGTCCTGACTTTC.

The chain joins TRBV7-2 to TRBJ2-1, with D perhaps matching TRBD2 (7 bases). This CDR3 comprises 15 residues. CDR1 is SGHTA and CDR2 is FQGNSA in the germline V gene. The V end lost 5 bases, the J end lost 9 bases, and 20 bases lay between the germline ends. The CDR3 spells CASSQGRGRIGEQFF. The CDR3 DNA is TGTGCCAGCAGCCAGGGGAGGGGTAGAATCGGTGAGCAGTTCTTC.

This clonotype was counted between two and nine times. The rearrangement joins TRBV10-3 to TRBJ2-7; possible D gene TRBD1, 5 bases. Trimming took 4 bases from V and 6 from J, leaving 10 bases between them. The V gene's germline CDR1 is ENHRY and CDR2 SYGVKD. The CDR3 is 12 amino acids. The CDR3 sequence: CAISVGRGEQYF. The CDR3, as DNA: TGTGCCATCAGTGTGGGTAGGGGCGAGCAGTACTTC.

The chain carries TRBV12-3 or TRBV12-4 and TRBJ1-1; D ambiguous. This CDR3 has 16 residues. Trimming took 3 bases from V and 1 from J, leaving 15 bases between them. CDR3 residues: CASSFPSPGTNTEAFF. The CDR3 DNA follows: TGTGCCAGCAGTTTCCCGTCTCCGGGCACGAACACTGAAGCTTTCTTT.

V usage is TRBV10-3 and J usage is TRBJ1-1, with 10 bases matching TRBD1. The CDR3 extends over 16 amino acids. J was trimmed by 6 bases and V by 6 bases; bases with no gene match: 13. Germline loops: CDR1 ENHRY, CDR2 SYGVKD. The CDR3 coding sequence is TGTGCCATCAGACGACCGTCGGGACAGGGGTTGTCTGAAGCTTTCTTT. Translating gives CAIRRPSGQGLSEAFF.

The table lists this clonotype with a few counts. The gene calls are TRBV7-3 and TRBJ2-5; 9 bases align to TRBD2. Germline CDR1 and CDR2: SGHTA and FQGTGA. This CDR3 has 15 residues. J gave up 3 bases and V 3 bases, and 5 bases lay outside the gene matches. In DNA, the CDR3 is TGTGCCAGCAGCTTCGGCGGGAGGGGGAAAGAGACCCAGTACTTC. This translates into CASSFGGRGKETQYF.

In this sample, this clonotype turned up a few times. The rearrangement uses TRBV12-3 or TRBV12-4 and TRBJ1-5; 7 nucleotides line up with TRBD1. The CDR3 has 13 residues. V was clipped by 6 bases and J by 6 bases; unmatched bases: 5. CDR3 amino acids: CASRSDRAQPQHF. The CDR3, as DNA: TGTGCCAGCAGATCTGACAGGGCTCAGCCCCAGCATTTT.

The DNA for the CDR3 is TGTGCCAGTAGTATTTCGGAGACCGGGGAGCTGTTTTTT. It encodes CASSISETGELFF. The gene calls are TRBV19 and TRBJ2-2; D ambiguous. The V end lost 3 bases, the J end lost 5 bases, and 7 bases lay between the germline ends. Germline V gene data show CDR1 as LNHDA and CDR2 as SQIVND (reference sequence). The CDR3 covers 13 residues.

The sample holds one count of this clonotype. Mismatch with germline at one junction end may stem from a read error. The chain recombines TRBV15 with TRBJ1-5; D uncertain. Germline assignment: CDR1 LNHNV and CDR2 YYDKDF (reference sequence). This CDR3 region has 15 residues. CDR3 loop: CATRREGQPNQPQHF. In nucleotides, the CDR3 is TGTGCCACCAGGAGAGAAGGGCAGCCTAATCAGCCCCAGCATTTT. The variable domain in full, completed from reference TRBV15 and TRBJ1-5, reads DAMVIQNPRYQVTQFGKPVTLSCSQTLNHNVMYWYQQKSSQAPKLLFHYYDKDFNNEADTPDNFQSRRPNTSFCFLDIRSPGLGDTAMYLCATRREGQPNQPQHFGDGTRLSIL.

The rearrangement uses TRBV6-2 or TRBV6-3 and TRBJ2-7; 11 bases match TRBD1. The CDR3 extends over 15 amino acids. V shed 4 bases and J 7 bases; nucleotides not matched to a gene: 9. Germline V lookup: CDR1 MNHEY, CDR2 SVGEGT. CDR3 DNA: TGTGCCAGCAGTTCCCGGACAGGGGGCATAAGGGAGCAGTACTTC. This gives the protein CASSSRTGGIREQYF.

J is TRBJ2-2 and V is TRBV12-3 or TRBV12-4, with D uncertain. The V end lost 6 bases, the J end lost 4 bases, and 21 bases lay between the germline ends. The CDR3 has 17 residues. This CDR3 is CASRPDSVLDTTGELFF. In nucleotides, the CDR3 is TGTGCCAGCAGACCCGATTCGGTCCTTGATACCACCGGGGAGCTGTTTTTT.

The V gene is TRBV12-3 or TRBV12-4, the J gene TRBJ2-1; 9 nucleotides line up with TRBD1. The junction had 6 bases not matched to a gene; V was cut back by 6 bases and J by 0 bases. The CDR3 has 16 residues. In nucleotides, the CDR3 is TGTGCCAGCAGGGGCCCGACAGGGGGCTCCTACAATGAGCAGTTCTTC. Protein sequence: CASRGPTGGSYNEQFF.

This clonotype has only a few counts. The CDR3 here is CSVRTRSGANVLTF. As DNA, the CDR3 is TGCAGCGTTAGGACGCGCTCTGGGGCCAACGTCCTGACTTTC. J is TRBJ2-6 and V is TRBV29-1, with D unresolved. V dropped 5 bases and J dropped 0 bases, with 8 bases sitting between them. Germline-derived CDR1 and CDR2 are SQVTM and ANQGSEA. The CDR3 loop spans 14 amino acids.